This record covers a single TCR beta chain. Its target is not known. The sequenced fragment ends 3 residues before the CDR3 boundary, so the rest is inferred from the germline J gene. Germline-derived CDR1 and CDR2 are SQVTM and ANQGSEA. This CDR3 contains 14 residues. The V segment lost 4 bases and the J segment 2 bases; nucleotides outside the gene matches: 4. The source of the sample is a study of T cell clonality in common variable immunodeficiency. Study-wide findings and caveats: Fewer deletions and N-nucleotide insertions were reportedly seen in common variable immunodeficiency TCR beta sequences. Fewer TCRbeta clones were shared among CVID subjects than controls.

Patients had low serum IgG, IgA and/or IgM and specific antibody deficiency. Both groups were predominantly of Caucasian heritage. Produced via immunoSEQ multiplex PCR; TCRdb's table is partial and in-frame only. Singletons are absent from the sample, which has roughly 42,000 clones. The sequenced sample consisted of peripheral blood mononuclear cells. The V call is TRBV29-1, the J call TRBJ2-7; 11 positions agree with TRBD2. The receptor comes from a human donor with common variable immunodeficiency. CDR3 region: CSVGTSGLPYEQYF. The sequenced CDR3 bases are TGCAGCGTTGGGACTAGCGGGCTACCCTACGAG.